Following are 9 T cell receptor beta chains from one sample sequenced in a study of blood T cell repertoires in COVID-19. This table comes from immunoSEQ multiplex PCR, and its TCRdb copy is limited to in-frame clones, with some not included. The sample includes 80,000 or so clones, 80% seen only once; the top ten take under 5%. The sequencing sample was made of peripheral blood. The receptors originated from a woman in her 70s with acute or convalescent COVID-19.

In this sample, this clone turned up once. This chain joins TRBV2 and TRBJ1-6; TRBD1 aligns across 8 bases. The CDR3 runs to 14 residues. The V gene's germline CDR1 is SNHLY and CDR2 FYNNEI. The V segment lost 8 bases and the J segment 9 bases; nucleotides outside the gene matches: 9. CDR3 region: CASRPGQVSSPLHF. CDR3 bases: TGTGCCAGCCGACCGGGACAGGTTTCTTCACCCCTCCACTTT.

The J gene is TRBJ1-2, the V gene TRBV19; D is unclear. Germline-derived CDR1 and CDR2 are LNHDA and SQIVND (reference sequence). The V gene lost 1 base and the J gene lost 2 bases, with 5 bases spanning the gap. The CDR3 sequence is 13 residues long. This CDR3 reads CASSIVENYGYTF. CDR3 sequence (DNA): TGTGCCAGTAGTATAGTGGAGAACTATGGCTACACCTTC.

The V call is TRBV4-2, the J call TRBJ2-3, with TRBD2 identical over 11 bases. The junction had 2 bases not matched to a gene; V was cut back by 0 bases and J by 3 bases. The length of the CDR3 is 16 residues. The germline V gene encodes CDR1 LGHNA and CDR2 YNFKEQ. CDR3 bases: TGTGCCAGCAGCCAAGACCCTAGCGGGGGGACAGATACGCAGTATTTT. Its translation: CASSQDPSGGTDTQYF.

V is TRBV6-6 and J is TRBJ1-6; the D is unclear. Germline values: CDR1 MNHNY, CDR2 SVGAGI (reference sequence). This CDR3 contains 13 residues. The germline V and J ends were trimmed by 6 bases and 8 bases, with 11 bases remaining between them. CDR3 amino acids: CASSSLGDSPLHF. The CDR3 DNA follows: TGTGCCAGCAGCTCCCTCGGGGATTCACCCCTCCACTTT.

For the CDR3, the DNA is TGTGCCAGCAGGCGGGACTATGGCTACACCTTC. Translation gives CASRRDYGYTF. The chain links TRBV28 to TRBJ1-2; no reliable D call. Germline CDR1 MDHEN, CDR2 SYDVKM. The V gene lost 6 bases and the J gene lost 3 bases, with 5 bases spanning the gap. The length of the CDR3 is 11 residues.

The J gene is TRBJ2-2, the V gene TRBV6-5; maybe TRBD1 (5 bases). CDR3 length equals 16 residues. Trimming left V 0 bases short and J 2 bases short, with 10 bases between. The germline V gene has CDR1 MNHEY and CDR2 SVGAGI. The CDR3 DNA sequence: TGTGCCAGCAGTTACTCGCACAGGCTTAACACCGGGGAGCTGTTTTTT. It encodes CASSYSHRLNTGELFF.

This clone was observed a few times. The genes are TRBV5-1 and TRBJ1-4; 7 bases align to TRBD1. CDR1 is SGHRS, CDR2 YFSETQ, per germline. The CDR3 spans 14 residues. Trimming cost V 2 bases and J 4 bases; bases outside gene matches: 2. The CDR3 region has the DNA TGCGCCAGCAGCTTCGACAGGGTTAATGAAAAACTGTTTTTT. Encoded protein: CASSFDRVNEKLFF.

The rearrangement links TRBV18 to TRBJ2-3, with 9 bases identical to TRBD1. CDR3 length: 15 amino acids. Trimming cost V 3 bases and J 2 bases; bases outside gene matches: 3. Germline V gene sequence: CDR1 KGHSH, CDR2 LQKENI. The CDR3 DNA follows: TGTGCCAGCTCACCCCGGGACAGGGACACAGATACGCAGTATTTT. Translation: CASSPRDRDTDTQYF.

The chain couples TRBV5-6 to TRBJ2-3; 14 bases map to TRBD2. Germline values: CDR1 SGHDT, CDR2 YYEEEE. V lost 0 bases, J lost 5 bases, and 11 bases stayed unmatched. The CDR3 totals 19 residues. This CDR3 is CASSLVWGQGTSGGDTQYF. The CDR3, as DNA: TGTGCCAGCAGCTTGGTTTGGGGACAGGGGACTAGCGGGGGAGATACGCAGTATTTT.